This T cell receptor (beta chain) comes out of a study of early T cells in non-severe SARS-CoV-2 infection. In TCRdb, the 5' RACE reads were re-called with MiXCR into one record per CDR3 protein. Among some 110,000 distinct CDR3 sequences listed, about 15% were seen once. The J segment lost 5 bases and the V segment lost 4 bases, leaving 6 bases of the junction unmatched. The CDR3 sequence is 15 residues long. Germline values: CDR1 MGHRA, CDR2 YSYEKL. This clonotype was counted many times. The sample was whole blood. The genes are TRBV4-1 and TRBJ2-1; TRBD2 matches at 9 bases. The TCR was taken from an adult who was a healthcare worker with PCR-confirmed SARS-CoV-2 infection or an uninfected control (not recorded which). The CDR3 sequence: CASSPQRGDHNEQFF. Here the CDR3 DNA reads TGCGCCAGCAGCCCGCAGCGGGGGGACCACAATGAGCAGTTCTTC.